This T cell receptor beta chain was identified in a study of tumor-infiltrating lymphocytes in primary liver carcinoma. Study results and caveats: Lower overlap was observed for tumor-adjacent and tumor-blood pairs relative to tumor region pairs.

The source material, 20-30 mg of unsorted bulk tissue, was used to co-extract RNA and DNA. A primer matching the constant region was used to make TCR beta cDNA from approximately 500 ng of total RNA. Generation of the TCR beta libraries relied on three nested multiplex PCR rounds using slightly modified ARM-PCR. For roughly 10 cycles apiece, the opening two PCR rounds ran with TRBV1-TRBV30 forward primers and a C-beta reverse primer. TCRdb redid the calling of the multiplex PCR reads with MiXCR, one entry per CDR3 protein. Of tens of thousands of distinct CDR3 sequences in the sample, 60% to 85% were seen once. A remark on this clonotype: Its target is not known.

This CDR3 comprises 13 residues. The V gene lost 5 bases and the J gene lost 6 bases, with 10 bases spanning the gap. The source of this sequence is a man aged 35 to 55 with primary liver carcinoma and hepatitis B virus infection. This chain joins TRBV12-3 or TRBV12-4 and TRBJ2-2, with D unclear. Sequenced sample: liver tumor tissue from sampling region 5. Documented subset: tumor region T5, tumor centre. The CDR3 sequence: CASSTSNAGELFF. The CDR3 bases are TGTGCCAGCAGTACTTCCAATGCCGGGGAGCTGTTTTTT.